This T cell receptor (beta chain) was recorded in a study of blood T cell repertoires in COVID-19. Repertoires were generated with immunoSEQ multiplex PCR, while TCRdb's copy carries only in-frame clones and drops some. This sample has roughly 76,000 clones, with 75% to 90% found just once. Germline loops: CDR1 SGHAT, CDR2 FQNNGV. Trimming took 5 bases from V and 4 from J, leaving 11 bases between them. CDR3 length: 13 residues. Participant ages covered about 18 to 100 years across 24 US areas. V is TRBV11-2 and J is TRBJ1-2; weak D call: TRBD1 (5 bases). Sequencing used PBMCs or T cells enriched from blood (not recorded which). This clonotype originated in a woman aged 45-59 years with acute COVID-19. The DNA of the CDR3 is TGTGCCAGCAGCCCCGGGACTTCCTATGGCTACACCTTC. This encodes CASSPGTSYGYTF.